This paragraph covers one T cell receptor (beta chain) sequence. The antigen remains unidentified. An end of the junction differs from the germline gene, which may be a read error. Other DNA variants within this sample encode the same CDR3. This sample stems from a study of cytomegalovirus exposure and HLA in healthy donors. Findings and caveats of the study: Information on immune exposure was restricted to one variable (CMV serostatus). The authors reported that TCR beta sequences could predict HLA-A and HLA-B alleles. These predictions were accurate for most subjects in the first cohort.

PCR employed 60 Vbeta and 13 Jbeta primers. The protocol was immunoSEQ multiplex PCR, while the TCRdb copy is restricted to in-frame clones and leaves out a portion. The sample lists roughly 140,000 clones, roughly 79% occurring once. Sequences were obtained from PBMCs. This sequence originates from a male donor in good health and CMV-seronegative.

CDR3 in amino acids: CASSSSGLAGSGDTQYF. The CDR3 DNA is TGCGCCAGCAGCTCCTCGGGACTAGCGGGGTCGGGGGATACGCAGTATTTT. The chain carries TRBV7-2 and TRBJ2-3, with TRBD2 matching over 13 bases. Germline V gives CDR1 SGHTA, CDR2 FQGNSA. The CDR3 covers 17 residues.